This T cell receptor (beta chain) was found in a study of graft-versus-host responses after intestinal transplantation. This CDR3 contains 14 residues. Germline V gives CDR1 LGHNA, CDR2 YSLEER. Trimming left V 0 bases short and J 4 bases short, with 7 bases between. Method: immunoSEQ multiplex PCR; TCRdb's copy keeps in-frame clones and lacks some. The sample lists 81,000 or so clones; approximately 95% were seen once. Study-wide results and caveats: Peak levels of circulating GvH clones tracked with early post-transplant HvG declines.

In regard to this clone: No antigen is known for it.

The sequencing here drew on unstimulated CD8+ T cells sorted from spleen or lymph node cells, taken before transplant. The rearrangement uses TRBV4-3 and TRBJ1-5; no firm D call. The origin of this receptor is a human donor who was the organ donor for an intestinal transplant. CDR3 coding DNA: TGCGCCAGCAGCCAAGAACTGAGGAATCAGCCCCAGCATTTT. It codes for CASSQELRNQPQHF.